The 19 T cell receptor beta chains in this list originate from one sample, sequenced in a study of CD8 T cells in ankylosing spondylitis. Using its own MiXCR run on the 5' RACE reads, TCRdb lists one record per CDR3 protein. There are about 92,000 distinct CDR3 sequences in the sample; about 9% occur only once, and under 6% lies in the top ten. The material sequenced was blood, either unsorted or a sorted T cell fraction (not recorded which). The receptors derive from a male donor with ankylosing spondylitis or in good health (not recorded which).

Here the CDR3 DNA reads TGTGCCAGCAGCTTAGCGGGGGTTATAGATACGCAGTATTTT. Its translation: CASSLAGVIDTQYF. The V and J genes are TRBV7-9 and TRBJ2-3, with D perhaps assigned TRBD1 or TRBD2 (5 bases each). V lost 0 bases and J 5 bases, leaving 9 bases between the germline ends. This CDR3 has 14 residues. Germline CDR1 and CDR2: SEHNR and FQNEAQ (reference sequence).

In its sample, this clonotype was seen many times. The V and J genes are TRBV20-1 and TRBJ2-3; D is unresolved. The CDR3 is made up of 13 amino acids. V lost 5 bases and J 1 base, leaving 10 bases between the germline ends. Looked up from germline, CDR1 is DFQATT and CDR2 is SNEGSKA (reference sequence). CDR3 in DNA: TGCAGTGCTGCTAGAGGCGGCACAGATACGCAGTATTTT. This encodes CSAARGGTDTQYF.

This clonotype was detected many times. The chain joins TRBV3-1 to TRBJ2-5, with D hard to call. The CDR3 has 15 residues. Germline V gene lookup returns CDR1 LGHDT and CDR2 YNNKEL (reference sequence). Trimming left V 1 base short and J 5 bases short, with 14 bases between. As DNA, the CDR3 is TGTGCCAGCAGCCAAGCGTTTAGTATTTGGGAGACCCAGTACTTC. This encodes CASSQAFSIWETQYF.

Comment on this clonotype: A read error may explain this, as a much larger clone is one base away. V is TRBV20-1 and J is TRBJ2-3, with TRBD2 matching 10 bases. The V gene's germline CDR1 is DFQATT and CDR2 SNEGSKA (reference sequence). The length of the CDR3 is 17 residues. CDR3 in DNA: TGCAGTGTTAGAGGCCCAGCGGGGGGGCCTAGCACAGATACGCAGTATTTT. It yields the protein CSVRGPAGGPSTDTQYF.

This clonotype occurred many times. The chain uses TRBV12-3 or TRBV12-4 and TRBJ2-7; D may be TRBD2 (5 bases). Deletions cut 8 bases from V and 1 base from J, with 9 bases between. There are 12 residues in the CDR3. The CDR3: CASSEGSYEQYF. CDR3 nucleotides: TGTGCCAGCTCTGAGGGTTCCTACGAGCAGTACTTC.

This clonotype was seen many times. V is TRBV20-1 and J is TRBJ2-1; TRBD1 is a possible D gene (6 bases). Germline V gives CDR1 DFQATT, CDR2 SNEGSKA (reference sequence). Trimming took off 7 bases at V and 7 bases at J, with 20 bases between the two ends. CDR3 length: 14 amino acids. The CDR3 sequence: CSVNGQPRVNEQFF. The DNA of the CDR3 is TGCAGTGTTAACGGACAGCCTAGGGTAAATGAGCAGTTCTTC.

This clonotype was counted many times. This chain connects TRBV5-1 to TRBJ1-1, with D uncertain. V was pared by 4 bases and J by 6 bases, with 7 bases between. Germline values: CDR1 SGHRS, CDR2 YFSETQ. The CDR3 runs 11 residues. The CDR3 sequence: CASSGGPEAFF. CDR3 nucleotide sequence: TGCGCCAGCAGCGGTGGACCTGAAGCTTTCTTT.

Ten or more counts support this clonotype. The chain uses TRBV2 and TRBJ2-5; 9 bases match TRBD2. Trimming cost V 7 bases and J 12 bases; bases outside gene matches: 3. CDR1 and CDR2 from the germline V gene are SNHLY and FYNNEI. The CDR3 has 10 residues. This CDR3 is CASKTSGEYF. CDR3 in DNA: TGTGCCAGCAAGACTAGCGGAGAGTACTTC.

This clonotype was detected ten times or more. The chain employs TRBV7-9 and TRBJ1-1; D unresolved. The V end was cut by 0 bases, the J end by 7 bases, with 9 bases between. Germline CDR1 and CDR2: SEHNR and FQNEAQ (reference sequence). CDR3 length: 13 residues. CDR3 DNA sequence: TGTGCCAGCAGCTTAGCTGTTGAGGGTGAAGCTTTCTTT. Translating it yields CASSLAVEGEAFF.

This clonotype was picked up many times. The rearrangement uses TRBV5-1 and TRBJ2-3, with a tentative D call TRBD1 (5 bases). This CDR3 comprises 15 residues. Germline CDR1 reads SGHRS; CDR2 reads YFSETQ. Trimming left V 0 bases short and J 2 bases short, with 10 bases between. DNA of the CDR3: TGCGCCAGCAGCTTGGCAGGGATCGACACAGATACGCAGTATTTT. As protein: CASSLAGIDTDTQYF.

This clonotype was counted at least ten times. This chain's CDR3 is CSAERLAGGSGADTQYF. The CDR3 DNA reads as TGCAGTGCCGAGAGGCTAGCGGGGGGTTCTGGCGCAGATACGCAGTATTTT. The V call is TRBV20-1, the J call TRBJ2-3, with 11 bases identical to TRBD2. V lost 6 bases, J lost 4 bases, and 15 bases stayed unmatched. In germline, CDR1 is DFQATT, CDR2 SNEGSKA (reference sequence). This CDR3 spans 17 amino acids.

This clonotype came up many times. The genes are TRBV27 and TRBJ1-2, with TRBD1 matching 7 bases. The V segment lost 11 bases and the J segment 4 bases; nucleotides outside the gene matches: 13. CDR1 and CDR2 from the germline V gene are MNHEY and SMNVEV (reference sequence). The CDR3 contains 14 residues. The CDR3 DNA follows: TGTGCCTCCTCTTTTGGGACAGTGCCCTATGGCTACACCTTC. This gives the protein CASSFGTVPYGYTF.

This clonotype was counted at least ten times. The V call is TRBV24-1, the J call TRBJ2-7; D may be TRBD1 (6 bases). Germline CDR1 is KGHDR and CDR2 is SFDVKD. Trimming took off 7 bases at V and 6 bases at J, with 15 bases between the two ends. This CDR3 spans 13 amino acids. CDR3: CATSSTGTGEQYF. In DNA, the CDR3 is TGTGCCACCAGCTCTACAGGGACGGGCGAGCAGTACTTC.

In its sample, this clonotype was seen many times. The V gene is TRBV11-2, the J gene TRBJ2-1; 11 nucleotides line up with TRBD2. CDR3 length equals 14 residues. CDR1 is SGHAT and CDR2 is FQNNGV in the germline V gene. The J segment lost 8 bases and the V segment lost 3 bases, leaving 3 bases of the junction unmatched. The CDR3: CASSFSGGAHEQFF. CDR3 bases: TGTGCCAGCAGCTTTAGCGGGGGGGCACATGAGCAGTTCTTC.

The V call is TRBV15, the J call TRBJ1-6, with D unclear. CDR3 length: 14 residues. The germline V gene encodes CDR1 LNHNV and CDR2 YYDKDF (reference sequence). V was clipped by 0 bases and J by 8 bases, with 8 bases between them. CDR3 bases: TGTGCCACCAGCAGAGAGACCGGGTATTCACCCCTCCACTTT. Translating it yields CATSRETGYSPLHF. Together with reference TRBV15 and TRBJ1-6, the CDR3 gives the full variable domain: DAMVIQNPRYQVTQFGKPVTLSCSQTLNHNVMYWYQQKSSQAPKLLFHYYDKDFNNEADTPDNFQSRRPNTSFCFLDIRSPGLGDTAMYLCATSRETGYSPLHFGNGTRLTVT.

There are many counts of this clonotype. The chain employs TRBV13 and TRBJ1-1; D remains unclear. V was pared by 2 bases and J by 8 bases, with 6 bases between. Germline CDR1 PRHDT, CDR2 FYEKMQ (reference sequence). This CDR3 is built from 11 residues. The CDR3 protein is CASSLRLEAFF. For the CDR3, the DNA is TGTGCCAGCAGCTTAAGATTGGAAGCTTTCTTT.

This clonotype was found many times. CDR3 protein: CASSFPEEVAASTDTQYF. The CDR3 DNA follows: TGCGCCAGCAGCTTTCCAGAAGAGGTAGCGGCTTCCACAGATACGCAGTATTTT. The J gene is TRBJ2-3, the V gene TRBV5-1; TRBD2 might be the D (6 bases). This CDR3 is built from 18 residues. The V gene lost 2 bases and the J gene lost 2 bases, with 21 bases spanning the gap. Looked up from germline, CDR1 is SGHRS and CDR2 is YFSETQ. Filled out from reference TRBV5-1 and TRBJ2-3, the complete variable domain reads KAGVTQTPRYLIKTRGQQVTLSCSPISGHRSVSWYQQTPGQGLQFLFEYFSETQRNKGNFPGRFSGRQFSNSRSEMNVSTLELGDSALYLCASSFPEEVAASTDTQYFGPGTRLTVL.

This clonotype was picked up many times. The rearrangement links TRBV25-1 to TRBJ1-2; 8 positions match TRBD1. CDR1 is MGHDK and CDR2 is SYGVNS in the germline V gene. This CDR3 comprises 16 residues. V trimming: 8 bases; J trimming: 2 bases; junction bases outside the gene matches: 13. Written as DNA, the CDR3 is TGTGCCAGCGGGGGGGCAGGGGGCGAGCTAAACTATGGCTACACCTTC. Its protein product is CASGGAGGELNYGYTF.

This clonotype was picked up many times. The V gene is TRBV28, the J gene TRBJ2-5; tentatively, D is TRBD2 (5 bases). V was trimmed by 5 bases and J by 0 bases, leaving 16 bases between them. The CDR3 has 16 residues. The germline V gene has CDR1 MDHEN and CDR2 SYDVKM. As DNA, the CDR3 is TGTGCCAGCAGTCTTGATCAGAGGGCGTACCAAGAGACCCAGTACTTC. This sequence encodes CASSLDQRAYQETQYF.